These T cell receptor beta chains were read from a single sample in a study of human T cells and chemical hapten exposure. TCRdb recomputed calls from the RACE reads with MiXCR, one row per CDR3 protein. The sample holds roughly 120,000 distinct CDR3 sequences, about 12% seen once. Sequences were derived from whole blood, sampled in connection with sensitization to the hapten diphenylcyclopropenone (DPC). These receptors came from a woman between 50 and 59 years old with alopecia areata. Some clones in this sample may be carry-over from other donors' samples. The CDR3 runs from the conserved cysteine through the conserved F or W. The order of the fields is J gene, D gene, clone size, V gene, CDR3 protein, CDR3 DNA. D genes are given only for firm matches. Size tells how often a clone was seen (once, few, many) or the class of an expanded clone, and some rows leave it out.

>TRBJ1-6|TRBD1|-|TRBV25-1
CASSRTGGGSPLHF
TGTGCCAGCAGTAGGACAGGGGGGGGTTCACCCCTCCACTTT
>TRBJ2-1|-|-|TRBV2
CASTGGTYNEQFF
TGTGCCAGCACCGGGGGAACCTACAATGAGCAGTTCTTC
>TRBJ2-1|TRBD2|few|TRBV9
CASASGLYNEQFF
TGTGCCAGCGCTAGCGGGCTCTACAATGAGCAGTTCTTC
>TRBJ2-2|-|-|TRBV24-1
CATSAFAHVGTGELFF
TGTGCCACCAGTGCGTTTGCCCACGTTGGCACCGGGGAGCTGTTTTTT
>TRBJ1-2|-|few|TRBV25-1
CASSEPGEAYGYTF
TGTGCCAGCAGTGAACCGGGGGAGGCATATGGCTACACCTTC
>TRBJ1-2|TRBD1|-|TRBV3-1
CASSQAGQGRWSYGYTF
TGTGCCAGCAGCCAAGCGGGACAGGGAAGGTGGTCCTATGGCTACACCTTC
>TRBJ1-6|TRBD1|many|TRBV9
CASSATGEGSPLHF
TGTGCCAGCAGCGCAACAGGGGAGGGTTCACCCCTCCACTTT
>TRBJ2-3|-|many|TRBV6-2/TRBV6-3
CASSDSYSTDTQYF
TGTGCCAGCAGCGACTCCTACAGCACAGATACGCAGTATTTT
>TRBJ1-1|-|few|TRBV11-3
CASSSSRVHTEAFF
TGTGCCAGCAGCTCGTCCAGGGTACACACTGAAGCTTTCTTT
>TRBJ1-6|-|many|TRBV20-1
CSAPVPGRNNSPLHF
TGCAGTGCACCCGTCCCGGGAAGAAATAATTCACCCCTCCACTTT
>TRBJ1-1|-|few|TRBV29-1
CSVLPGLNTEAFF
TGCAGCGTCCTCCCCGGACTGAACACTGAAGCTTTCTTT
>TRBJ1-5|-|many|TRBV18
CASSPGMHRGNQPQHF
TGTGCCAGCTCACCGGGTATGCACAGGGGCAATCAGCCCCAGCATTTT
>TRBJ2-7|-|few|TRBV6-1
CASSEAPDYEQYF
TGTGCCAGCAGTGAAGCTCCTGATTACGAGCAGTACTTC
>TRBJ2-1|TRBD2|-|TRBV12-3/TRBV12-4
CASSAGLVVEQFF
TGTGCCAGCAGTGCGGGACTAGTAGTTGAGCAGTTCTTC
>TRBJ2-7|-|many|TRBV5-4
CASSFWGGVFYEQYF
TGTGCCAGCAGCTTCTGGGGCGGTGTCTTCTACGAGCAGTACTTC
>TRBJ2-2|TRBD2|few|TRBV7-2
CASSHGLAGARGELFF
TGTGCCAGCAGCCACGGACTAGCGGGAGCTAGGGGGGAGCTGTTTTTT
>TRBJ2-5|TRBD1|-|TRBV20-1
CSARTGGEETQYF
TGCAGTGCAAGGACAGGGGGCGAAGAGACCCAGTACTTC
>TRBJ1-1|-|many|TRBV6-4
CASSGFEGTEAFF
TGTGCCAGCAGTGGATTTGAGGGAACTGAAGCTTTCTTT
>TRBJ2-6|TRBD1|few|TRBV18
CASSLRTGGTSGANVLTF
TGTGCCAGCTCACTCCGGACAGGGGGTACCTCTGGGGCCAACGTCCTGACTTTC
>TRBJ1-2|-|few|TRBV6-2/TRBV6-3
CASSYLSGAYGYTF
TGTGCCAGCAGTTACCTTTCAGGAGCCTATGGCTACACCTTC
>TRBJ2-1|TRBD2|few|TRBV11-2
CASSVSGRVQFF
TGTGCCAGCAGCGTCAGCGGGAGGGTGCAGTTCTTC
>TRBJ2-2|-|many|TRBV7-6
CASSSQNSNTGELFF
TGTGCCAGCAGCTCCCAAAACAGTAACACCGGGGAGCTGTTTTTT
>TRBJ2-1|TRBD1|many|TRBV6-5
CASRDRILYNEQFF
TGTGCCAGCAGGGACAGGATACTCTACAATGAGCAGTTCTTC
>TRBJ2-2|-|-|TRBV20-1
CSASGGNTGELFF
TGCAGTGCTAGCGGGGGGAACACCGGGGAGCTGTTTTTT
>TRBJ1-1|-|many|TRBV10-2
CASSESRGNTEAFF
TGCGCCAGCAGTGAGTCGAGGGGGAACACTGAAGCTTTCTTT
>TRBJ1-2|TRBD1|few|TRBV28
CASSRNRGLGGYTF
TGTGCCAGCAGTCGAAACAGGGGGCTAGGAGGCTACACCTTC
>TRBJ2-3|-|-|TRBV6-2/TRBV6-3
CASSYRDTTSTDTQYF
TGTGCCAGCAGTTACCGAGACACCACTAGCACAGATACGCAGTATTTT
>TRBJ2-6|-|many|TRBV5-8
CASSLVSVSGANVLTF
TGTGCCAGCAGCTTGGTTAGCGTTTCTGGGGCCAACGTCCTGACTTTC
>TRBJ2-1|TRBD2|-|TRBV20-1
CSAQTTSRRAPYNEQFF
TGCAGTGCTCAGACGACTAGCAGGAGGGCCCCCTACAATGAGCAGTTCTTC
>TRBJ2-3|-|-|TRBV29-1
CSVESGGSRGRLSTDTQYF
TGCAGCGTTGAGTCCGGGGGGAGCAGGGGTAGACTCTCCACAGATACGCAGTATTTT